This passage covers 25 T cell receptor beta chains from one sample sequenced in a study of blood T cell repertoires in COVID-19. The table came from immunoSEQ multiplex PCR; TCRdb's copy has only in-frame clones and leaves some out. The sample has more than 60,000 clones, 65% to 90% seen once; the top ten hold 5.5% to 7.5%. Sequenced sample: peripheral blood. These receptors all stem from a man older than 75 with COVID-19, enrolled during active disease.

In nucleotides, the CDR3 is TGTGCCAGCAGCTTAGGAGGGCTCCGCTACACCTTC. This gives the protein CASSLGGLRYTF. This chain uses TRBV5-6 with TRBJ1-2; D gene ambiguous. Trimming took 2 bases from V and 9 from J, leaving 11 bases between them. The CDR3 is made up of 12 amino acids. Germline values: CDR1 SGHDT, CDR2 YYEEEE. The variable domain in full, with the rest retrieved from reference TRBV5-6 and TRBJ1-2, is DAGVTQSPTHLIKTRGQQVTLRCSPKSGHDTVSWYQQALGQGPQFIFQYYEEEERQRGNFPDRFSGHQFPNYSSELNVNALLLGDSALYLCASSLGGLRYTFGSGTRLTVV.

The genes are TRBV5-1 and TRBJ2-7; a weak D match, TRBD1 (6 bases). Germline values: CDR1 SGHRS, CDR2 YFSETQ. The germline V and J ends were trimmed by 0 bases and 7 bases, with 17 bases remaining between them. The CDR3 has 15 amino acids. CDR3 in amino acids: CASSLEWGQLWEQYF. Written as DNA, the CDR3 is TGCGCCAGCAGCTTGGAATGGGGGCAGCTCTGGGAGCAGTACTTC.

The chain joins TRBV6-1 to TRBJ2-7; 8 nucleotides align to TRBD1. This CDR3 is 16 amino acids long. Germline assignment: CDR1 MNHNS and CDR2 SASEGT. V dropped 4 bases and J dropped 2; count of bases not matched to a gene: 10. In nucleotides, the CDR3 is TGTGCCAGCAGTGGAAGGTGGGCAGGGGGCCCCTACGAGCAGTACTTC. It translates to CASSGRWAGGPYEQYF.

This sequence joins TRBV7-8 and TRBJ1-1; perhaps TRBD1 as D (6 bases). The germline CDR1 and CDR2 sequences are SGHVS and FQNEAQ. V was pared by 4 bases and J by 3 bases, with 15 bases between. The CDR3 has 15 residues. As DNA, the CDR3 is TGTGCCAGCAGCTCAGGACAGCCTGGGGACACTGAAGCTTTCTTT. It specifies CASSSGQPGDTEAFF.

The V gene is TRBV13, the J gene TRBJ2-2; 8 positions match TRBD1. Germline CDR1 PRHDT, CDR2 FYEKMQ (reference sequence). V shed 2 bases, J shed 8 bases, and the junction held 7 bases outside the gene matches. The CDR3 has 15 amino acids. The CDR3 reads CASSLMDRAMGELFF. CDR3 nucleotides: TGTGCCAGCAGCTTAATGGACAGGGCGATGGGGGAGCTGTTTTTT.

This chain connects TRBV11-2 to TRBJ1-4; TRBD1 agrees at 7 bases. This CDR3 has 16 amino acids. Germline V CDR1 and CDR2: SGHAT, FQNNGV. V was pared by 3 bases and J by 5 bases, with 9 bases of the junction left unmatched. The CDR3 loop reads CASSFNSGQSNEKLFF. In DNA, the CDR3 is TGTGCCAGCAGCTTCAATTCGGGACAGTCAAATGAAAAACTGTTTTTT. Looking up the rest from reference TRBV11-2 and TRBJ1-4 gives the full variable domain: EAGVAQSPRYKIIEKRQSVAFWCNPISGHATLYWYQQILGQGPKLLIQFQNNGVVDDSQLPKDRFSAERLKGVDSTLKIQPAKLEDSAVYLCASSFNSGQSNEKLFFGSGTQLSVL.

The rearrangement uses TRBV10-3 and TRBJ1-2, with 7 bases lining up with TRBD1. The CDR3 is 14 amino acids. The J segment lost 8 bases and the V segment lost 7 bases, leaving 13 bases of the junction unmatched. Germline CDR1 reads ENHRY; CDR2 reads SYGVKD. Here the CDR3 DNA reads TGTGCCATCACCTCAGACCGGGACAGCGGCGGCTACACCTTC. Encoded protein: CAITSDRDSGGYTF.

This chain connects TRBV10-2 to TRBJ2-3, with 8 positions matching TRBD2. Germline V gene sequence: CDR1 WSHSY, CDR2 SAAADI. V lost 6 bases to trimming and J lost 2 bases; unmatched junction nucleotides: 4. This CDR3 is built from 14 residues. The CDR3 loop reads CASRTAGATDTQYF. DNA for the CDR3: TGCGCCAGCAGGACAGCGGGGGCCACAGATACGCAGTATTTT.

The V and J genes are TRBV7-2 and TRBJ1-2, with 8 bases lining up with TRBD1. CDR1 is SGHTA, CDR2 FQGNSA, per germline. The CDR3 sequence is 15 residues long. The junction had 15 bases not matched to a gene; V was cut back by 5 bases and J by 10 bases. CDR3 sequence (DNA): TGTGCCAGCAGCACGGACGGGACAGGCCCCTGGGACTACACCTTC. Amino acids: CASSTDGTGPWDYTF.

The chain recombines TRBV23-1 with TRBJ1-5; 12 bases are shared with TRBD1. TRBV23-1 belongs to the ORF category, with a function that is uncertain. The V segment lost 7 bases and the J segment 0 bases; nucleotides outside the gene matches: 10. The CDR3 consists of 18 residues. DNA of the CDR3: TGCGCCAGCACCCGGGACAGGGGGCCCCCATATAGCAATCAGCCCCAGCATTTT. Translating it yields CASTRDRGPPYSNQPQHF.

The chain uses TRBV6-5 and TRBJ2-7, with a weak D call TRBD2 (6 bases). This CDR3 is built from 15 residues. The germline CDR1 and CDR2 sequences are MNHEY and SVGAGI. V was pared by 2 bases and J by 1 base, with 12 bases between. DNA of the CDR3: TGTGCCAGCAGTTACCGGGGGATGAAGTCCTACGAGCAGTACTTC. Its translation: CASSYRGMKSYEQYF.

The V and J genes are TRBV7-9 and TRBJ1-3, with no clear D. The V gene lost 5 bases and the J gene lost 4 bases, with 12 bases spanning the gap. The CDR3 has 14 residues. Germline V gene data show CDR1 as SEHNR and CDR2 as FQNEAQ (reference sequence). CDR3 sequence (DNA): TGTGCCAGCAGCCCGCCGGGGTCCGGAAACACCATATATTTT. As protein: CASSPPGSGNTIYF.

This clone came up once. The chain couples TRBV18 to TRBJ1-1; 11 bases match TRBD1. Looked up from germline, CDR1 is KGHSH and CDR2 is LQKENI. CDR3 length: 15 amino acids. V trimming: 4 bases; J trimming: 0 bases; junction bases outside the gene matches: 1. Written as DNA, the CDR3 is TGTGCCAGCTCACGGACAGGGGGCCTGAACACTGAAGCTTTCTTT. Amino acids: CASSRTGGLNTEAFF.

The chain uses TRBV4-3 and TRBJ1-2; TRBD1 matches 7 bases. The CDR3 has 13 residues. Trimming cost V 2 bases and J 9 bases; bases outside gene matches: 6. In germline, CDR1 is LGHNA, CDR2 YSLEER. As DNA, the CDR3 is TGCGCCAGCAGCCAACTCAGGACAGGACGCTACACCTTC. As protein: CASSQLRTGRYTF.

V usage is TRBV29-1 and J usage is TRBJ2-3; a possible D gene is TRBD1 (5 bases). The germline V gene has CDR1 SQVTM and CDR2 ANQGSEA. V lost 7 bases and J lost 1, with 12 bases in between. The CDR3 length is 13 residues. The CDR3 loop reads CSAVGHGTDTQYF. The CDR3 DNA sequence: TGCAGCGCTGTCGGACATGGCACAGATACGCAGTATTTT.

V usage is TRBV19 and J usage is TRBJ1-3; the D gene is possibly TRBD1 (6 bases). The CDR3 has 13 amino acids. Between the trimmed V and J ends, which lost 4 bases and 7 bases, there was a span of 11 bases. Germline loops: CDR1 LNHDA, CDR2 SQIVND (reference sequence). DNA for the CDR3: TGTGCCAGTAGTAGGACAGTTGGGAACACCATATATTTT. The encoded protein is CASSRTVGNTIYF.

The J gene is TRBJ2-3, the V gene TRBV19, with TRBD2 matching 10 bases. The CDR3 loop spans 14 amino acids. In germline, CDR1 is LNHDA, CDR2 SQIVND (reference sequence). With V trimmed by 4 bases and J by 4 bases, 2 bases remained unmatched. CDR3 coding DNA: TGTGCCAGTAGTACTGGACTAGCGGCAGATACGCAGTATTTT. It yields the protein CASSTGLAADTQYF.

CDR3 DNA: TGTGCCAGCAGTTCCCTCCGGGTGTCTGGAAACACCATATATTTT. Its translation is CASSSLRVSGNTIYF. The chain has TRBV5-6 and TRBJ1-3; D gene unclear. V was shortened by 5 bases and J by 1 base, with 13 bases between the two germline ends. Germline V gives CDR1 SGHDT, CDR2 YYEEEE. The CDR3 extends over 15 amino acids. Full variable domain (missing parts from reference TRBV5-6 and TRBJ1-3): DAGVTQSPTHLIKTRGQQVTLRCSPKSGHDTVSWYQQALGQGPQFIFQYYEEEERQRGNFPDRFSGHQFPNYSSELNVNALLLGDSALYLCASSSLRVSGNTIYFGEGSWLTVV.

This rearrangement joins TRBV2 to TRBJ2-3; D is possibly TRBD1 (5 bases). Trimming stripped 5 bases from V and 6 bases from J, with 21 bases between. The CDR3 length is 16 residues. CDR1 is SNHLY and CDR2 is FYNNEI in the germline V gene. The CDR3 reads CASSLGAGISRDTQYF. The CDR3 bases are TGTGCCAGCAGTCTAGGGGCAGGGATTAGCAGGGATACGCAGTATTTT.

The chain couples TRBV28 to TRBJ1-2, with D possibly TRBD1 on 6 matching bases. CDR1 and CDR2 from the germline V gene are MDHEN and SYDVKM. Trimming pared 1 base from V and 4 bases from J, leaving 10 bases between. CDR3 length equals 14 residues. The CDR3 protein is CASSLSQGAYGYTF. The CDR3 DNA reads TGTGCCAGCAGTTTATCACAGGGAGCCTATGGCTACACCTTC.

V and J are TRBV7-6 and TRBJ2-1; D may be TRBD2 (5 bases). Germline lookup yields CDR1 SGHVS and CDR2 FNYEAQ. The CDR3 spans 15 residues. The V gene lost 5 bases and the J gene lost 5 bases, with 16 bases spanning the gap. The CDR3 spells CASSRSRTVNNEQFF. CDR3 DNA: TGTGCCAGCAGCCGTAGCCGGACTGTCAACAATGAGCAGTTCTTC.

The chain uses TRBV7-3 and TRBJ2-2, with no clear D. V shed 8 bases and J shed 0 bases, with 10 bases lying between them. Germline V gene data show CDR1 as SGHTA and CDR2 as FQGTGA. CDR3 size: 14 residues. CDR3 sequence: CASRAQSNTGELFF. The CDR3 bases are TGTGCCAGCCGCGCCCAATCGAACACCGGGGAGCTGTTTTTT.

This chain joins TRBV2 and TRBJ2-7; D uncertain. This CDR3 is 13 amino acids long. The V and J ends lost 3 bases and 0 bases respectively, with 6 bases between them. The germline V gene encodes CDR1 SNHLY and CDR2 FYNNEI. Here the CDR3 reads CASSDGSSYEQYF. CDR3 coding DNA: TGTGCCAGCAGTGATGGCAGCTCCTACGAGCAGTACTTC.

The CDR3 sequence: CASSLSSNQPQHF. The CDR3 nucleotides are TGTGCCAGCAGCTTATCAAGCAATCAGCCCCAGCATTTT. The chain is built from TRBV7-8 and TRBJ1-5, with D unclear. Between the trimmed V and J ends, which lost 2 bases and 1 base, there was a span of 3 bases. The germline CDR1 and CDR2 sequences are SGHVS and FQNEAQ. The CDR3 has 13 residues.

This clone was seen a single time. The chain employs TRBV7-2 and TRBJ1-1; perhaps TRBD1 as D (5 bases). V was trimmed by 4 bases and J by 3 bases, leaving 15 bases between them. The germline CDR1 and CDR2 sequences are SGHTA and FQGNSA. This CDR3 comprises 15 residues. CDR3 loop: CASSSTWGGDTEAFF. The DNA for the CDR3 is TGTGCCAGCAGCTCTACGTGGGGGGGGGACACTGAAGCTTTCTTT.